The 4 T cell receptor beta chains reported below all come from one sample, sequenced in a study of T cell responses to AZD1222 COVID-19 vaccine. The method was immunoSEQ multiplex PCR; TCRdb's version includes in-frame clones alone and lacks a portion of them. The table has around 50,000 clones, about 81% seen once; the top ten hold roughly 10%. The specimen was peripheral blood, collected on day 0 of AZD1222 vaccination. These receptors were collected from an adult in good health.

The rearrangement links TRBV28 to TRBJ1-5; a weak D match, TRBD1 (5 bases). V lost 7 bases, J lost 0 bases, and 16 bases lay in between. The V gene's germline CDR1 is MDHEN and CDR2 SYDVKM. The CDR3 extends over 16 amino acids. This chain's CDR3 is CASNLGVWGSNQPQHF. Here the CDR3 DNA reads TGTGCCAGCAACCTGGGGGTCTGGGGTAGCAATCAGCCCCAGCATTTT.

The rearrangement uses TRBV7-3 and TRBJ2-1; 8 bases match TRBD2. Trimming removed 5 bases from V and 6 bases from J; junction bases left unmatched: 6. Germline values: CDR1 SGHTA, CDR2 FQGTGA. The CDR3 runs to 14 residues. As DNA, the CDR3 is TGTGCCAGCAGCGATAAGACTAGCGTCAATGAGCAGTTCTTC. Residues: CASSDKTSVNEQFF.

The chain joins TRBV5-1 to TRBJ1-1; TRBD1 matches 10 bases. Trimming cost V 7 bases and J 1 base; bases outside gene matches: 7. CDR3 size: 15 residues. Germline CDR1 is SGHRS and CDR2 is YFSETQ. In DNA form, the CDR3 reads TGCGCCAGCGCGGGGACAGGGGACGCGAACACTGAAGCTTTCTTT. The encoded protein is CASAGTGDANTEAFF.

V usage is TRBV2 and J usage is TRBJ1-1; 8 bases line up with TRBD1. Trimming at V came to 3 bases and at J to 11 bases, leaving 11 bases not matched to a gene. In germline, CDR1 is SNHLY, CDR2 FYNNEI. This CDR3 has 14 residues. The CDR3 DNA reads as TGTGCCAGCAGTGAGGCAGGGGGCGCCTCCCCCGCTTTCTTT. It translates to CASSEAGGASPAFF.